Below, 16 T cell receptor beta chains from the same sample are listed, as sequenced in a study of blood T cell repertoires in COVID-19. TCRdb's copy holds only in-frame clones and misses some; the assay was immunoSEQ multiplex PCR. Altogether 150,000 or so clones are present, approximately 88% being singletons, with the ten largest covering roughly an eighth. Sequenced input: peripheral blood. The receptors were sampled from a man younger than 35 with active or convalescent COVID-19.

The rearrangement joins TRBV19 to TRBJ1-2, with 9 bases that match TRBD1. The CDR3 sequence is 14 residues long. CDR1 is LNHDA, CDR2 SQIVND, per germline (reference sequence). The trim removed 3 bases at V and 3 bases at J, leaving 2 bases unmatched. The CDR3 DNA reads TGTGCCAGTAGTATGGGACAGGGTGACTATGGCTACACCTTC. This codes for CASSMGQGDYGYTF.

This clone appeared a few times. This chain uses TRBV19 with TRBJ2-5, with 12 bases aligning to TRBD2. The CDR3 covers 14 residues. Trimming took 6 bases from V and 4 from J; bases not matched to a gene: 3. CDR1 and CDR2 (germline): LNHDA, SQIVND (reference sequence). The CDR3 loop is CASSETSGGETQYF. For the CDR3, the DNA is TGTGCCAGTAGCGAGACTAGCGGGGGAGAGACCCAGTACTTC. Drawing the rest from reference TRBV19 and TRBJ2-5, the complete variable domain is DGGITQSPKYLFRKEGQNVTLSCEQNLNHDAMYWYRQDPGQGLRLIYYSQIVNDFQKGDIAEGYSVSREKKESFPLTVTSAQKNPTAFYLCASSETSGGETQYFGPGTRLLVL.

The rearrangement joins TRBV4-1 to TRBJ2-1, with TRBD2 matching 8 bases. The CDR3 sequence is 14 residues long. The germline V gene has CDR1 MGHRA and CDR2 YSYEKL. V gave up 3 bases and J gave up 6 bases; unmatched junction bases: 4. The CDR3: CASSHPGLVNEQFF. For the CDR3, the DNA is TGCGCCAGCAGCCATCCGGGACTAGTCAATGAGCAGTTCTTC.

The V gene is TRBV19, the J gene TRBJ2-2; TRBD2 aligns across 13 bases. This CDR3 comprises 17 residues. Trimming removed 6 bases from V and 1 base from J; junction bases left unmatched: 5. Germline loops: CDR1 LNHDA, CDR2 SQIVND (reference sequence). The CDR3 protein is CASSTLAGGRNTGELFF. As DNA, the CDR3 is TGTGCCAGTAGCACACTAGCGGGGGGGCGGAACACCGGGGAGCTGTTTTTT.

The chain links TRBV27 to TRBJ1-1; 7 bases line up with TRBD1. After removal of 3 bases from V and 0 bases from J, the junction contained 1 base not matched to a gene. Germline CDR1 and CDR2: MNHEY and SMNVEV (reference sequence). This CDR3 is built from 14 residues. The CDR3 DNA reads as TGTGCCAGCAGTTTCGGGACAGTGAACACTGAAGCTTTCTTT. It codes for CASSFGTVNTEAFF.

This chain joins TRBV21-1 and TRBJ1-5. TRBV21-1 is a pseudogene locus. This CDR3 has 18 residues. The CDR3 reads CASSKEGSEGYSNQPQHF. CDR3 sequence (DNA): TGTGCCAGCAGCAAAGAGGGCTCTGAGGGATATAGCAATCAGCCCCAGCATTTT.

This chain links TRBV5-6 with TRBJ1-1; the D gene is possibly TRBD1 (5 bases). Germline V CDR1 and CDR2: SGHDT, YYEEEE. V was cut by 3 bases and J by 11 bases, with 17 bases left in between. The CDR3 consists of 13 residues. The CDR3 region is CASSWPGFGRAFF. The CDR3 DNA reads as TGTGCCAGCAGCTGGCCAGGGTTTGGGAGGGCTTTCTTT.

The V call is TRBV28, the J call TRBJ2-7, with a tentative D call TRBD1 (6 bases). V lost 5 bases and J 6 bases, leaving 11 bases between the germline ends. Germline V gene data show CDR1 as MDHEN and CDR2 as SYDVKM. The CDR3 sequence is 12 residues long. CDR3 in amino acids: CASSPRGPEQYF. The CDR3, as DNA: TGTGCCAGCAGTCCCAGGGGCCCCGAGCAGTACTTC.

The CDR3 DNA reads as TGTGCCAGCAGAGACCGCGCGGCGAACCAGCCCCAGCATTTT. Translation gives CASRDRAANQPQHF. V usage is TRBV2 and J usage is TRBJ1-5; no definite D call. This CDR3 comprises 14 residues. In germline, CDR1 is SNHLY, CDR2 FYNNEI. Trimming removed 6 bases from V and 7 bases from J, with 16 bases in between.

The rearrangement uses TRBV9 and TRBJ1-4; unclear D gene. This CDR3 is 15 amino acids long. V lost 0 bases and J 0 bases, leaving 6 bases between the germline ends. Germline V gene lookup returns CDR1 SGDLS and CDR2 YYNGEE. The CDR3 reads CASSVGTATNEKLFF. CDR3 DNA sequence: TGTGCCAGCAGCGTAGGCACAGCAACTAATGAAAAACTGTTTTTT.

This clone was counted a single time. DNA for the CDR3: TGCGCCAGCAGCCCACGGGACAGGGGGGCAACTAATGAAAAACTGTTTTTT. Amino acids: CASSPRDRGATNEKLFF. The rearrangement links TRBV4-1 to TRBJ1-4, with 11 bases that match TRBD1. Germline V gene data show CDR1 as MGHRA and CDR2 as YSYEKL. The CDR3 sequence is 17 residues long. Unmatched junction bases numbered 4, after V lost 4 bases and J lost 0 bases.

This clone was picked up a small number of times. This chain joins TRBV5-1 and TRBJ2-2; D is possibly TRBD2 (6 bases). CDR3 size: 16 residues. Trimming shortened V by 3 bases and J by 4 bases, and 16 bases separated the two germline ends. Germline V lookup: CDR1 SGHRS, CDR2 YFSETQ. The CDR3 sequence is CASSWVQLAATGELFF. CDR3 bases: TGCGCCAGCAGCTGGGTACAACTAGCCGCCACCGGGGAGCTGTTTTTT.

The genes are TRBV18 and TRBJ2-2; 8 bases are a match to TRBD1. Germline values: CDR1 KGHSH, CDR2 LQKENI. This CDR3 is 17 amino acids long. The junction had 6 bases not matched to a gene; V was cut back by 1 base and J by 2 bases. In nucleotides, the CDR3 is TGTGCCAGCTCACCACAGAAGACAGGGGTCAACACCGGGGAGCTGTTTTTT. Amino acid sequence: CASSPQKTGVNTGELFF.

This chain joins TRBV28 and TRBJ1-5; TRBD1 aligns across 7 bases. CDR1 and CDR2 (germline): MDHEN, SYDVKM. V shed 5 bases, J shed 4 bases, and the junction held 5 bases outside the gene matches. The CDR3 runs to 14 residues. The CDR3 DNA is TGTGCCAGCAGTATTCAACAGGGGAATCAGCCCCAGCATTTT. This encodes CASSIQQGNQPQHF.

This clone has just a few counts. The chain uses TRBV5-5 and TRBJ1-6, with 9 bases matching TRBD1. V dropped 3 bases and J dropped 10; count of bases not matched to a gene: 17. The germline gives CDR1 SGHKS, CDR2 YYEKEE (reference sequence). The CDR3 runs to 18 residues. CDR3 sequence: CASSYDRDREALESPLHF. Written as DNA, the CDR3 is TGTGCCAGCAGCTACGACCGGGACAGGGAGGCCCTTGAGTCACCCCTCCACTTT.

This chain links TRBV5-1 with TRBJ1-4; 7 bases are a match to TRBD1. V gave up 4 bases and J gave up 6 bases; unmatched junction bases: 18. There are 18 residues in the CDR3. CDR1 is SGHRS and CDR2 is YFSETQ in the germline V gene. The CDR3 bases are TGCGCCAGCAGCCTCGGAGAGGGACAGCTCGCTGGGGATGAAAAACTGTTTTTT. As protein: CASSLGEGQLAGDEKLFF. The complete variable domain, with remaining parts taken from reference TRBV5-1 and TRBJ1-4, reads KAGVTQTPRYLIKTRGQQVTLSCSPISGHRSVSWYQQTPGQGLQFLFEYFSETQRNKGNFPGRFSGRQFSNSRSEMNVSTLELGDSALYLCASSLGEGQLAGDEKLFFGSGTQLSVL.